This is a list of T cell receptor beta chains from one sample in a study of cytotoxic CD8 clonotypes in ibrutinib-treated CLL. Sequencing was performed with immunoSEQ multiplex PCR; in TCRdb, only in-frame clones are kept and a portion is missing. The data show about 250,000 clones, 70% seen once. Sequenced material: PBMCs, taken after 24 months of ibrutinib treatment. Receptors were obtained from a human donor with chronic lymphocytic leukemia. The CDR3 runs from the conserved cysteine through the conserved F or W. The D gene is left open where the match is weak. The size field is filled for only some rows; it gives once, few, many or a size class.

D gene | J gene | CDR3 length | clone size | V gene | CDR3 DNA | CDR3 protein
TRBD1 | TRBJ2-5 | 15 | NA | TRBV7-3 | TGTGCCAGCAGCTTGGCGCCGGGACAGACAGAGACCCAGTACTTC | CASSLAPGQTETQYF
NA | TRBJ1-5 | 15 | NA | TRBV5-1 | TGCGCCAGCAGCCCTGACGGGGCCAACAATCAGCCCCAGCATTTT | CASSPDGANNQPQHF
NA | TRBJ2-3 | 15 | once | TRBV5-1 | TGCGCCAGCAGCTTGTTGGGCTTATGGACAGATACGCAGTATTTT | CASSLLGLWTDTQYF
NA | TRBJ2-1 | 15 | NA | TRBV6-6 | TGTGCCAGCACCTTAGACGGCACCCCTTACAATGAGCAGTTCTTC | CASTLDGTPYNEQFF
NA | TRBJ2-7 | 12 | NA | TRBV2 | TGTGCCAGCTTTCTAGTTATCTACGAGCAGTACTTC | CASFLVIYEQYF
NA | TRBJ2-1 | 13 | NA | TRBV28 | TGTGCCAGCATAAATACGAGGGGCAGAGAGCAGTTCTTC | CASINTRGREQFF
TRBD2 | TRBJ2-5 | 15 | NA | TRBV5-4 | TGTGCCAGCAGCTTGGCCAGCGGGATGTCGAAGACCCAGTACTTC | CASSLASGMSKTQYF
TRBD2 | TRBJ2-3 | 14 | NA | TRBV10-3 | TGTGCCATCACGGCGGGAGGCTCTGCAGATACGCAGTATTTT | CAITAGGSADTQYF
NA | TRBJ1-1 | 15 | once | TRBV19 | TGTGCCAGTAGTACCCGGGATAACATGAACACTGAAGCTTTCTTT | CASSTRDNMNTEAFF
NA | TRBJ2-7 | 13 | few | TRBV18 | TGTGCCAGCTCACCACCAGTAAGCTCCGAGCAGTACTTC | CASSPPVSSEQYF
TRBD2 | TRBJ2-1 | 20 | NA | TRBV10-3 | TGTGCCATCAGTGAAGGGGGATCCGGGACTAGCGGGAGCTCCTACAATGAGCAGTTCTTC | CAISEGGSGTSGSSYNEQFF
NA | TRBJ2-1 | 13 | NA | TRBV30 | TGTGCCTGGAGTTTCAGGGTAGGGAATGAGCAGTTCTTC | CAWSFRVGNEQFF
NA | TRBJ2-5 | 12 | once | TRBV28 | TGTGCCAGCACTCAAAGGCGGGAGACCCAGTACTTC | CASTQRRETQYF
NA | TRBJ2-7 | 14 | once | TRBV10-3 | TGTGCCATCAGTGCCAGACAGGGAGGCTACGAGCAGTACTTC | CAISARQGGYEQYF
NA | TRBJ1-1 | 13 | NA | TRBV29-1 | TGCAGCGTTGCCACGGACGGGAACACTGAAGCTTTCTTT | CSVATDGNTEAFF
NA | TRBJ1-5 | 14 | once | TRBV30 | TGTGCCTGGACCGAATTAGGGGTTAATCAGCCCCAGCATTTT | CAWTELGVNQPQHF
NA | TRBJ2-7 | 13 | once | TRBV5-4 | TGTGCCAGCAGCGCCGGACATACCTACGAGCAGTACTTC | CASSAGHTYEQYF
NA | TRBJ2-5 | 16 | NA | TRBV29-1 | TGCAGCGTTGTAGCTCCCTTCCCTGGGAGAAAAGAGACCCAGTACTTC | CSVVAPFPGRKETQYF
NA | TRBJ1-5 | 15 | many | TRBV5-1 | TGCGCCAGCAGCTTGGAACAGGGAAGGAATCAGCCCCAGCATTTT | CASSLEQGRNQPQHF
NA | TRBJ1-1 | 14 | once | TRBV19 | TGTGCCAGTAGTATAGGGGGGGCCCGCACTGAAGCTTTCTTT | CASSIGGARTEAFF
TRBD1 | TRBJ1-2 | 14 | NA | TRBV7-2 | TGTGCCAGCAGCACGGGACAGGGAGACTATGGCTACACCTTC | CASSTGQGDYGYTF
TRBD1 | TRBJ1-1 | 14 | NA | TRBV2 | TGTGCCAGCAGGGGAGACGGGACAGGCACTGAAGCTTTCTTT | CASRGDGTGTEAFF
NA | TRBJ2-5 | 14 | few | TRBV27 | TGTGCCAGCAGTTTACGTCGAACAGGGGAGACCCAGTACTTC | CASSLRRTGETQYF
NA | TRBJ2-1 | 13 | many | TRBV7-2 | TGTGCCAGCAGCCTACAGACCAACAATGAGCAGTTCTTC | CASSLQTNNEQFF
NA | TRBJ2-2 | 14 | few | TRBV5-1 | TGCGCCAGCAGCTTCCCAGGGTATGATGGGGAGCTGTTTTTT | CASSFPGYDGELFF
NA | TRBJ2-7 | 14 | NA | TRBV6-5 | TGTGCCAGCAGACCCTTCGACACCCCCTACGAGCAGTACTTC | CASRPFDTPYEQYF
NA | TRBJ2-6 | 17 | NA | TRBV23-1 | TGCGCCAGGCTTTCCCGGGACGCCAGCTCTGGGGCCAACGTCCTGACTTTC | CARLSRDASSGANVLTF
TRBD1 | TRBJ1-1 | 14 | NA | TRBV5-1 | TGCGCCAGCAGCGTCGACAGGGTCGGGACTGAAGCTTTCTTT | CASSVDRVGTEAFF
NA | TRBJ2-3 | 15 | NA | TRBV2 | TGTGCCAGCAGAAGATTGGACAGTTTGGGAGATACGCAGTATTTT | CASRRLDSLGDTQYF
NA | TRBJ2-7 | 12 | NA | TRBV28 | TGTGCCAGCCGGGACACGTACTACGAGCAGTACTTC | CASRDTYYEQYF
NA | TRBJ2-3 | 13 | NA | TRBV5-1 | TGCGCCAGCAGCTTGAGCGGCACAGATACGCAGTATTTT | CASSLSGTDTQYF
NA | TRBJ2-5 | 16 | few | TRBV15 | TGTGCCACCAGCAGAGATCTATCGGGGAGGTGGGAGACCCAGTACTTC | CATSRDLSGRWETQYF
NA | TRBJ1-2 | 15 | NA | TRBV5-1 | TGCGCCAGCAGCTTGGCCGGAGGGGAGGACTATGGCTACACCTTC | CASSLAGGEDYGYTF
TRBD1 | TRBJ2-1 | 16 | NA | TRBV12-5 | TGTGCTAGTGGTTTGGTCCGGGACAGCCTTCTTGCGGAGCAGTTCTTC | CASGLVRDSLLAEQFF
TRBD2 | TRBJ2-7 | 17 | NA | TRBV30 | TGTGCCTGGAGTGTACTAGCGGGAGAACTCGGACCCTACGAGCAGTACTTC | CAWSVLAGELGPYEQYF
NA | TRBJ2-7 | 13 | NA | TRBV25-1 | TGTGCCAGCAGTGAAATCGGCGGATACGAGCAGTACTTC | CASSEIGGYEQYF
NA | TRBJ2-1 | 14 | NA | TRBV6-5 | TGTGCCAGCAGGCCGGGACACGGGGTTAATGAGCAGTTCTTC | CASRPGHGVNEQFF
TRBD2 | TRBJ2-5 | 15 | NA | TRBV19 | TGTGCCAGTAGTACGACTAGCGGGAGCCAAGAGACCCAGTACTTC | CASSTTSGSQETQYF
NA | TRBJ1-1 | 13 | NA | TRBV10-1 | TGCGCCAGCGCGGACACATTGAACACTGAAGCTTTCTTT | CASADTLNTEAFF
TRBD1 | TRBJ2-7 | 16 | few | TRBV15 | TGTGCCACCAGCGGCCGGACAGGGGGTCTGGTGAGCGAGCAGTACTTC | CATSGRTGGLVSEQYF
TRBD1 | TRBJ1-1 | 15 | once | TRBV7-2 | TGTGCCAGCAGCGGGGGCGGGACAGGGAGTCCTGAAGCTTTCTTT | CASSGGGTGSPEAFF
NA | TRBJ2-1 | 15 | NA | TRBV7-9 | TGTGCCAGCAGCGGCCCCGGACAGACATACAATGAGCAGTTCTTC | CASSGPGQTYNEQFF
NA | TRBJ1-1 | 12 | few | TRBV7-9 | TGTGCCAGCAGCAATAGGGGGGCTGAAGCTTTCTTT | CASSNRGAEAFF
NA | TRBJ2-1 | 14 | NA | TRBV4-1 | TGCGCCAGCAGCCAAGAAACCTCCTACAATGAGCAGTTCTTC | CASSQETSYNEQFF
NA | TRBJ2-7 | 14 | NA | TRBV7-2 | TGTGCCAGCAGCACGGGACTGGATGGATACGAGCAGTACTTC | CASSTGLDGYEQYF
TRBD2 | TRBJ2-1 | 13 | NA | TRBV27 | TGTGCCAGCAGTTCTAGCGGCTACAATGAGCAGTTCTTC | CASSSSGYNEQFF
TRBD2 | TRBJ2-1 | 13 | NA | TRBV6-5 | TGTGCCAGCCTACCTAGCGGGAGTAATGAGCAGTTCTTC | CASLPSGSNEQFF
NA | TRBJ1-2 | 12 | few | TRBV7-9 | TGTGCCAGCAGCCCGCGGGATGGGGTCTACACCTTC | CASSPRDGVYTF
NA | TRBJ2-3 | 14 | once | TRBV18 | TGTGCCAGCTCACCCCCGGGACTCACAGATACGCAGTATTTT | CASSPPGLTDTQYF
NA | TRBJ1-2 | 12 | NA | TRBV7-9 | TGTGCCAGCAGCCCCCGGGGGGATGGCTACACCTTC | CASSPRGDGYTF
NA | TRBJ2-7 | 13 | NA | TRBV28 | TGTGCCAGCAGTCTCACTAGGGTGTACGAGCAGTACTTC | CASSLTRVYEQYF
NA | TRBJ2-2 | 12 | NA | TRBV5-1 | TGCGCCAGCATTCCGAACACCGGGGAGCTGTTTTTT | CASIPNTGELFF
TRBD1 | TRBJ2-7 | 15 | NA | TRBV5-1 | TGCGCCAGCAGCCCCTGGGCAGGGGGTCTCTACGAGCAGTACTTC | CASSPWAGGLYEQYF
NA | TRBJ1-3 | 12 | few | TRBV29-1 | TGCAGCGTTGAAGGCGGCGGAAACACCATATATTTT | CSVEGGGNTIYF